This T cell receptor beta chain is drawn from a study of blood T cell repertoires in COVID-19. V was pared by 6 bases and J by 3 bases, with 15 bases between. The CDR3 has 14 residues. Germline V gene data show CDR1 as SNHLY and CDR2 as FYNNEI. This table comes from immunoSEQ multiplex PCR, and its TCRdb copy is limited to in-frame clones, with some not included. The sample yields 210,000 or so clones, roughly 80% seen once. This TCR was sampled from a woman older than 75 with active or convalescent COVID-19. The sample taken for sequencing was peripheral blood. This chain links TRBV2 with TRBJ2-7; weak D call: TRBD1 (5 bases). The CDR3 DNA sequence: TGTGCCAGCAGCCGCCTTACAGGTCGCTACGAGCAGTACTTC. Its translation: CASSRLTGRYEQYF.